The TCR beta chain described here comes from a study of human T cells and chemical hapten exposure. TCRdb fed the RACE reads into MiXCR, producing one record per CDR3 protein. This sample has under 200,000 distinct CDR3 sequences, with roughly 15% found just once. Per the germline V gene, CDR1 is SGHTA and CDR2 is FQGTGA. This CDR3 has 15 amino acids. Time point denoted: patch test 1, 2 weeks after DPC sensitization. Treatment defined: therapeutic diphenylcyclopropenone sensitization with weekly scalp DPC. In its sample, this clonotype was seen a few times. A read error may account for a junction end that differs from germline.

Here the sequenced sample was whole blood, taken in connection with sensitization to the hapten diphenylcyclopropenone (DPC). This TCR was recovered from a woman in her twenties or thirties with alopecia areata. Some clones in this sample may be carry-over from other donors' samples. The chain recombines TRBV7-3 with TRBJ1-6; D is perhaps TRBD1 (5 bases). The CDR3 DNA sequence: TGTGTCAGCAGCTTAACGGGGCGTGGGGAAACACCCCTCCACTTT. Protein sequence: CVSSLTGRGETPLHF. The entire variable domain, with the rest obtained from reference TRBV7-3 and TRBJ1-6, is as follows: GAGVSQTPSNKVTEKGKYVELRCDPISGHTALYWYRQSLGQGPEFLIYFQGTGAADDSGLPNDRFFAVRPEGSVSTLKIQRTERGDSAVYLCVSSLTGRGETPLHFGNGTRLTVT.